The 31 T cell receptor beta chains reported below all come from one sample, sequenced in a study of radiation and T cells in renal cell carcinoma. TCRdb keeps only in-frame clones here, not all; method: immunoSEQ multiplex PCR. The table records 160,000 or so clones, roughly 89% of them present only once. Documented time point: blood 2 weeks post-SBRT. The treatment here: 15 Gy SBRT to primary tumor, nephrectomy 4 weeks later. Sequences were derived from blood, sampled from a patient whose treatment included radiotherapy and nephrectomy. The receptor source for this set is a woman between 45 and 60 years old with renal cell carcinoma.

V and J are TRBV4-3 and TRBJ1-2, with TRBD1 identical over 7 bases. Trimming removed 0 bases from V and 8 bases from J; junction bases left unmatched: 12. The CDR3 is 16 amino acids. In germline, CDR1 is LGHNA, CDR2 YSLEER. In nucleotides, the CDR3 is TGCGCCAGCAGCCAAGACTATACGGACAGGAGTAAGGGCTACACCTTC. Amino acid sequence: CASSQDYTDRSKGYTF.

The rearrangement joins TRBV2 to TRBJ2-1; TRBD2 agrees at 7 bases. This CDR3 is built from 16 residues. Germline values: CDR1 SNHLY, CDR2 FYNNEI. J was trimmed by 4 bases and V by 4 bases; bases with no gene match: 10. CDR3 protein: CASSGKTSVVYNEQFF. The CDR3, as DNA: TGTGCCAGCAGTGGAAAAACTAGCGTCGTTTACAATGAGCAGTTCTTC.

The rearrangement uses TRBV9 and TRBJ2-1, with D possibly being TRBD1 or TRBD2 (5 bases each). There are 16 residues in the CDR3. From germline, CDR1 is SGDLS and CDR2 YYNGEE. Trimming took off 0 bases at V and 5 bases at J, with 15 bases between the two ends. The CDR3 loop reads CASSVVPGASNNEQFF. The CDR3, as DNA: TGTGCCAGCAGCGTAGTGCCCGGGGCCTCGAACAATGAGCAGTTCTTC.

The rearrangement joins TRBV11-3 to TRBJ2-7; D ambiguous. V was clipped by 1 base and J by 3 bases, with 7 bases between them. This CDR3 contains 13 residues. CDR1 is SGHNT, CDR2 YENEEA, per germline. For the CDR3, the DNA is TGTGCCAGCAGCTTAGGACAAGACTACGAGCAGTACTTC. It codes for CASSLGQDYEQYF.

The chain joins TRBV6-1 to TRBJ2-3; D is perhaps TRBD1 or TRBD2 (6 bases each). The CDR3 is made up of 12 amino acids. Deletions cut 8 bases from V and 4 bases from J, with 10 bases between. Germline V gene sequence: CDR1 MNHNS, CDR2 SASEGT. The CDR3 DNA reads TGTGCCAGCGGTAGGGGGGCAGATACGCAGTATTTT. It codes for CASGRGADTQYF.

In this sample, this clone is large. This sequence joins TRBV7-9 and TRBJ1-4; D is ambiguous. Germline V gives CDR1 SEHNR, CDR2 FQNEAQ (reference sequence). V lost 3 bases and J 7 bases, leaving 12 bases between the germline ends. The CDR3 is 14 residues long. CDR3: CASSFSGELEKLFF. CDR3 DNA: TGTGCCAGCAGCTTTTCCGGGGAACTTGAAAAACTGTTTTTT.

About this clone itself: At one end, the junction sequence differs from germline, possibly due to a read error. The chain carries TRBV7-7 and TRBJ2-1; D may be TRBD2 (5 bases). Germline V gene lookup returns CDR1 SSHAT and CDR2 FNYEAQ (reference sequence). This CDR3 region has 15 residues. The CDR3 loop reads CASSLDFSGSQEQFF. The DNA for the CDR3 is TGTGCTAGCAGCTTAGATTTCTCTGGGAGTCAGGAGCAGTTCTTC.

The V gene is TRBV5-1, the J gene TRBJ1-2; possible D gene TRBD1, 6 bases. Germline CDR1 and CDR2: SGHRS and YFSETQ. V dropped 7 bases and J dropped 5 bases, with 18 bases sitting between them. The CDR3 is made up of 14 amino acids. DNA for the CDR3: TGCGCCAGCTGCGCCCCCGAAACAGGGTATGGCTACACCTTC. This codes for CASCAPETGYGYTF. Supplemented by reference TRBV5-1 and TRBJ1-2, the full variable domain reads KAGVTQTPRYLIKTRGQQVTLSCSPISGHRSVSWYQQTPGQGLQFLFEYFSETQRNKGNFPGRFSGRQFSNSRSEMNVSTLELGDSALYLCASCAPETGYGYTFGSGTRLTVV.

V and J are TRBV7-2 and TRBJ2-3; 8 bases fit TRBD2. This CDR3 is built from 15 residues. Germline CDR1 reads SGHTA; CDR2 reads FQGNSA. The J segment lost 4 bases and the V segment lost 1 base, leaving 4 bases of the junction unmatched. The chain's CDR3 is CASSLGASGSDTQYF. The DNA for the CDR3 is TGTGCCAGCAGCTTAGGGGCTAGCGGGTCAGATACGCAGTATTTT.

The chain recombines TRBV6-5 with TRBJ1-2; 11 nucleotides agree with TRBD1. The CDR3 is 13 amino acids. Germline V gene sequence: CDR1 MNHEY, CDR2 SVGAGI. With 8 bases clipped from V and 7 bases from J, the junction kept 6 bases outside the gene matches. This chain's CDR3 is CASRLGTGGGYTF. CDR3 DNA: TGTGCCAGCCGTCTGGGGACAGGGGGTGGCTACACCTTC.

V and J are TRBV6-1 and TRBJ2-1, with 9 nucleotides matching TRBD2. V lost 2 bases and J lost 9; bases outside the gene matches: 5. The CDR3 loop spans 14 amino acids. Germline V gene sequence: CDR1 MNHNS, CDR2 SASEGT. CDR3 DNA: TGTGCCAGCAGTGAACAGGGACTAGCCATTGAGCAGTTCTTC. Amino acid sequence: CASSEQGLAIEQFF.

Of note for this clone: A read error may account for a junction end that differs from germline. V and J are TRBV7-7 and TRBJ2-5; a weak D match, TRBD2 (6 bases). In germline, CDR1 is SSHAT, CDR2 FNYEAQ (reference sequence). CDR3 size: 13 residues. The CDR3 protein is CASSRDSQETQYF. DNA for the CDR3: TGTGCTAGCAGCCGGGACTCCCAAGAGACCCAGTACTTC.

The J gene is TRBJ1-4, the V gene TRBV27, with 8 bases matching TRBD1. Germline CDR1 reads MNHEY; CDR2 reads SMNVEV (reference sequence). This CDR3 is built from 16 residues. The V gene end was trimmed by 8 bases and the J gene end by 3 bases; junction bases not matched to a gene: 11. For the CDR3, the DNA is TGTGCCAGCGCCGTGGGCAGGGGGCAAGCTAATGAAAAACTGTTTTTT. Residues: CASAVGRGQANEKLFF.

This clone occurred a few times. The chain has TRBV4-1 and TRBJ1-1; D perhaps matches TRBD1 (6 bases). This CDR3 comprises 14 residues. V was cut by 2 bases and J by 4 bases, with 11 bases left in between. Germline CDR1 reads MGHRA; CDR2 reads YSYEKL. CDR3 loop: CASSQLDSFTEAFF. As DNA, the CDR3 is TGCGCCAGCAGCCAATTGGACAGTTTCACTGAAGCTTTCTTT.

This chain links TRBV6-5 with TRBJ1-2; D might be TRBD1 (6 bases). V dropped 2 bases and J dropped 6 bases, with 10 bases sitting between them. The CDR3 runs 13 residues. CDR1 is MNHEY, CDR2 SVGAGI, per germline. The CDR3 DNA follows: TGTGCCAGCAGTTACGACAGGAAGCATGGCTACACCTTC. It yields the protein CASSYDRKHGYTF.

V usage is TRBV9 and J usage is TRBJ1-2; 9 bases line up with TRBD1. The CDR3 contains 15 residues. Germline lookup yields CDR1 SGDLS and CDR2 YYNGEE. The junction had 3 bases not matched to a gene; V was cut back by 3 bases and J by 0 bases. In DNA form, the CDR3 reads TGTGCCAGCAGCGCAGGACAGGGGCCTAACTATGGCTACACCTTC. Its protein product is CASSAGQGPNYGYTF.

The V and J genes are TRBV28 and TRBJ2-7; D is tentatively TRBD1 or TRBD2 (5 bases each). Germline CDR1 MDHEN, CDR2 SYDVKM. The V end was cut by 2 bases, the J end by 6 bases, with 14 bases between. This CDR3 has 14 residues. The CDR3 reads CASSLVEGLSEQYF. In DNA form, the CDR3 reads TGTGCCAGCAGTTTAGTAGAGGGGTTGTCCGAGCAGTACTTC.

The chain is built from TRBV7-9 and TRBJ1-2; D perhaps matches TRBD1 (5 bases). V gave up 1 base and J gave up 2 bases, with 8 bases separating them. The CDR3 has 14 amino acids. Germline lookup yields CDR1 SEHNR and CDR2 FQNEAQ (reference sequence). The CDR3 loop reads CASSLVGGNYGYTF. CDR3 nucleotide sequence: TGTGCCAGCAGCTTAGTGGGGGGAAACTATGGCTACACCTTC.

The chain couples TRBV7-2 to TRBJ2-1; tentative D call: TRBD2 (6 bases). Germline V gene lookup returns CDR1 SGHTA and CDR2 FQGNSA. The V gene lost 5 bases and the J gene lost 5 bases, with 19 bases spanning the gap. The CDR3 is 16 amino acids. CDR3 DNA sequence: TGTGCCAGCAGCCCGGCATATACTAGCCGTAACAATGAGCAGTTCTTC. This gives the protein CASSPAYTSRNNEQFF. The full variable domain, completed using reference TRBV7-2 and TRBJ2-1, is GAGVSQSPSNKVTEKGKDVELRCDPISGHTALYWYRQSLGQGLEFLIYFQGNSAPDKSGLPSDRFSAERTGGSVSTLTIQRTQQEDSAVYLCASSPAYTSRNNEQFFGPGTRLTVL.

The chain couples TRBV4-1 to TRBJ2-1; 10 bases fit TRBD2. The CDR3 sequence is 16 residues long. Germline V gene data show CDR1 as MGHRA and CDR2 as YSYEKL. Losses at the gene ends were 2 bases for V and 4 bases for J; bases not matched to a gene: 5. The DNA for the CDR3 is TGCGCCAGCAGCCAACGAACTAGCGGGGTATACAATGAGCAGTTCTTC. It is translated as CASSQRTSGVYNEQFF.

The chain uses TRBV4-2 and TRBJ2-5; no reliable D call. V was trimmed by 3 bases and J by 5 bases, leaving 10 bases between them. The CDR3 covers 13 residues. The germline gives CDR1 LGHNA, CDR2 YNFKEQ. CDR3 sequence (DNA): TGTGCCAGCAGCCACTCCGGGCCGGAGACCCAGTACTTC. This translates into CASSHSGPETQYF.

This rearrangement joins TRBV5-4 to TRBJ2-7, with TRBD2 matching 16 bases. CDR3 length equals 16 residues. Germline CDR1 reads SGHNT; CDR2 reads YYREEE (reference sequence). The trim removed 4 bases at V and 4 bases at J, leaving 5 bases unmatched. CDR3 region: CASSTGLAGGQYEQYF. CDR3 coding DNA: TGTGCCAGCAGCACGGGACTAGCGGGGGGGCAGTACGAGCAGTACTTC.

This clone appeared a single time. CDR3 amino acids: CASSLRDPEKLFF. Written as DNA, the CDR3 is TGTGCCAGCAGCCTACGGGATCCGGAAAAACTGTTTTTT. The chain carries TRBV6-1 and TRBJ1-4, with D hard to call. Trimming took off 6 bases at V and 8 bases at J, with 13 bases between the two ends. This CDR3 comprises 13 residues. Germline assignment: CDR1 MNHNS and CDR2 SASEGT.

This chain uses TRBV4-2 with TRBJ2-5, with D possibly matching TRBD1 (5 bases). The germline CDR1 and CDR2 sequences are LGHNA and YNFKEQ. The V end lost 4 bases, the J end lost 3 bases, and 18 bases lay between the germline ends. The CDR3 is 16 residues long. The CDR3 sequence: CASSLLSLGAEETQYF. CDR3 sequence (DNA): TGTGCCAGCAGCCTCCTGAGTCTTGGGGCGGAAGAGACCCAGTACTTC.

The chain carries TRBV5-1 and TRBJ2-2; D remains unclear. This CDR3 has 15 residues. Trimming shortened V by 0 bases and J by 6 bases, and 12 bases separated the two germline ends. Germline-derived CDR1 and CDR2 are SGHRS and YFSETQ. The CDR3 sequence is CASSLEGFRAGELFF. DNA for the CDR3: TGCGCCAGCAGCTTGGAAGGATTTCGGGCCGGGGAGCTGTTTTTT. Full variable domain (outside the CDR3, taken from reference TRBV5-1 and TRBJ2-2): KAGVTQTPRYLIKTRGQQVTLSCSPISGHRSVSWYQQTPGQGLQFLFEYFSETQRNKGNFPGRFSGRQFSNSRSEMNVSTLELGDSALYLCASSLEGFRAGELFFGEGSRLTVL.

The rearrangement links TRBV27 to TRBJ2-7; TRBD1 aligns across 7 bases. Unmatched junction bases numbered 7, after V lost 5 bases and J lost 3 bases. Germline loops: CDR1 MNHEY, CDR2 SMNVEV (reference sequence). This CDR3 spans 14 amino acids. The CDR3 loop reads CASSQTGWDYEQYF. CDR3 DNA sequence: TGTGCCAGCAGTCAGACAGGGTGGGACTACGAGCAGTACTTC.

The genes are TRBV7-3 and TRBJ1-1; D not certain. Germline assignment: CDR1 SGHTA and CDR2 FQGTGA. The CDR3 runs to 14 residues. Trimming took 1 base from V and 1 from J, leaving 7 bases between them. DNA for the CDR3: TGTGCCAGCAGCTTAATTGGCAGGAACACTGAAGCTTTCTTT. Protein: CASSLIGRNTEAFF.

This clone was observed a single time. The chain combines TRBV6-1 with TRBJ2-1, with D possibly TRBD2 on 6 matching bases. CDR1 MNHNS and CDR2 SASEGT come from the germline V gene. V lost 4 bases, J lost 5 bases, and 15 bases lay in between. The CDR3 runs to 15 residues. The CDR3 coding sequence is TGTGCCAGCAGTGTTGGAGGGGCTCAAAACAATGAGCAGTTCTTC. It is translated as CASSVGGAQNNEQFF.

This rearrangement joins TRBV6-6 to TRBJ1-1; D perhaps matches TRBD1 (5 bases). V was trimmed by 6 bases and J by 1 base, leaving 12 bases between them. This CDR3 contains 14 residues. Per germline, CDR1 MNHNY and CDR2 SVGAGI (reference sequence). The CDR3 DNA is TGTGCCAGCAGGCGAGGAACAGGGAACACTGAAGCTTTCTTT. Translated: CASRRGTGNTEAFF.

This chain joins TRBV30 and TRBJ1-1, with D unresolved. V lost 0 bases and J 2 bases, leaving 10 bases between the germline ends. The V gene's germline CDR1 is GTSNPN and CDR2 SVGIG (reference sequence). The CDR3 has 14 amino acids. CDR3 nucleotides: TGTGCCTGGAGTGTACTGTACAGAAACACTGAAGCTTTCTTT. Translating it yields CAWSVLYRNTEAFF.

The chain uses TRBV5-1 and TRBJ1-1; D might be TRBD1 (5 bases). V was clipped by 2 bases and J by 3 bases, with 11 bases between them. Germline CDR1 and CDR2: SGHRS and YFSETQ. The CDR3 sequence is 14 residues long. CDR3 sequence reads: CASSFGGADTEAFF. For the CDR3, the DNA is TGCGCCAGCAGCTTCGGGGGTGCCGACACTGAAGCTTTCTTT.